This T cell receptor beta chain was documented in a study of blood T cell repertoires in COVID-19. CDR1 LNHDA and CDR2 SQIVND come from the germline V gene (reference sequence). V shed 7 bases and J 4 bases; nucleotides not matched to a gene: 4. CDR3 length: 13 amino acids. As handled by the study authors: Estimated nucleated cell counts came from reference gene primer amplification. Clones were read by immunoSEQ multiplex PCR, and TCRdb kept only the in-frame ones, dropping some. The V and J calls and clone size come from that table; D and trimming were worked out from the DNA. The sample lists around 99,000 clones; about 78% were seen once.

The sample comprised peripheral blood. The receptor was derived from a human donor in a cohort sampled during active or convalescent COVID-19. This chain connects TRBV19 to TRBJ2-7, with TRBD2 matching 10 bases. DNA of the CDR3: TGTGCCAGTAAGGCTAGCGGGAGATACGAGCAGTACTTC. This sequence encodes CASKASGRYEQYF.